This T cell receptor (beta chain) was recorded in a study of HIV-infected children after antiretroviral therapy interruption. A 3' RACE protocol on RNA, with unique molecular identifiers, produced the TCR library. TCRdb called the 3' RACE reads again in MiXCR, with one record for every CDR3 protein. This table has 30,000 to 40,000 distinct CDR3 sequences, less than 8.5% appearing once. Germline V gene data show CDR1 as MGHRA and CDR2 as YSYEKL. The CDR3 spans 17 residues. V dropped 5 bases and J dropped 3; count of bases not matched to a gene: 12. The sample's treatment: PENTA 11 planned treatment interruption arm or continuous ART arm. The sample holds many counts of this clonotype.

Sequencing was performed on CD45RA+ CD4+ T cells from PBMCs, pooled from several time points, taken from a donor given antiretroviral therapy, either interrupted or continuous. Specified subset: naive CD4+ CD45RA+ CD45RO- T cells. V gene TRBV4-1 combines with J gene TRBJ2-1; the match to TRBD2 covers 8 bases. The TCR sequence derives from a pool of human donors with HIV. Here the CDR3 DNA reads TGCGCCAGCAGCAAACAACCCGGGAGGGGTCGCTACAATGAGCAGTTCTTC. It codes for CASSKQPGRGRYNEQFF.